Presented here are 15 T cell receptor beta chains from one specimen sequenced in a study of shared clonotypes between healthy human individuals. TCRdb's table, derived via immunoSEQ multiplex PCR, lists solely in-frame clones and lacks some. The sample shows 850,000 to 1,200,000 clones, about 75% of them seen only once. Sequencing input: memory CD4+ T cells sorted from blood. This sample's subset: CD45RA-negative fraction. The receptor set was obtained from a man aged 18 to 30 in good health.

The chain couples TRBV29-1 to TRBJ2-3, with 9 bases matching TRBD1. V was pared by 7 bases and J by 5 bases, with 7 bases of the junction left unmatched. Germline CDR1 SQVTM, CDR2 ANQGSEA. This CDR3 has 13 amino acids. This CDR3 reads CSARGTGRDTQYF. As DNA, the CDR3 is TGCAGCGCCAGAGGGACAGGGAGAGATACGCAGTATTTT.

This chain joins TRBV6-1 and TRBJ1-5; a weak D match, TRBD1 (6 bases). Germline CDR1 reads MNHNS; CDR2 reads SASEGT. Trimming cost V 6 bases and J 7 bases, with 10 bases left between them. This CDR3 is built from 12 residues. This CDR3 reads CASRDSPQPQHF. Written as DNA, the CDR3 is TGTGCCAGCAGGGACAGTCCGCAGCCCCAGCATTTT.

The rearrangement uses TRBV10-3 and TRBJ1-3; 8 bases line up with TRBD1. The length of the CDR3 is 18 residues. After removal of 2 bases from V and 0 bases from J, the junction contained 9 bases not matched to a gene. Germline CDR1 ENHRY, CDR2 SYGVKD. The CDR3 is CAISEPSGQAFSGNTIYF. CDR3 coding DNA: TGTGCCATCAGTGAGCCATCGGGACAGGCCTTCTCTGGAAACACCATATATTTT.

CDR3 loop: CASSYSLAGGDEQYF. The CDR3 DNA is TGTGCCAGCAGTTACTCTCTAGCGGGGGGTGACGAGCAGTACTTC. V usage is TRBV6-6 and J usage is TRBJ2-7, with 11 bases fitting TRBD2. V trimming: 0 bases; J trimming: 5 bases; junction bases outside the gene matches: 3. Per the germline V gene, CDR1 is MNHNY and CDR2 is SVGAGI (reference sequence). This CDR3 region has 15 residues.

In its sample, this clone was seen once. In DNA, the CDR3 is TGCGCCAGCAGCTGGAGAGGGGAGAATGAAGCTTTCTTT. This codes for CASSWRGENEAFF. This sequence joins TRBV5-1 and TRBJ1-1; weak D call: TRBD1 (5 bases). This CDR3 is 13 amino acids long. The germline V gene encodes CDR1 SGHRS and CDR2 YFSETQ. Trimming took off 3 bases at V and 7 bases at J, with 13 bases between the two ends.

The chain links TRBV27 to TRBJ1-6; 7 positions agree with TRBD1. With 5 bases clipped from V and 10 bases from J, the junction kept 2 bases outside the gene matches. The CDR3 is 12 amino acids. Germline CDR1 is MNHEY and CDR2 is SMNVEV (reference sequence). The CDR3 is CASSARGSPLHF. The CDR3 nucleotides are TGTGCCAGCAGTGCCAGGGGGTCACCCCTCCACTTT.

The gene calls are TRBV5-4 and TRBJ1-2; no reliable D call. Germline V gene lookup returns CDR1 SGHNT and CDR2 YYREEE (reference sequence). The CDR3 has 14 residues. V lost 0 bases to trimming and J lost 7 bases, with 13 bases between them. CDR3 in DNA: TGTGCCAGCAGCTTGGCCGTGGGAACGGGTGGCTACACCTTC. Its protein product is CASSLAVGTGGYTF.

This clone has just a few counts. This chain uses TRBV30 with TRBJ1-6; D gene unclear. Germline-derived CDR1 and CDR2 are GTSNPN and SVGIG (reference sequence). The CDR3 covers 14 residues. The germline V and J ends were trimmed by 0 bases and 7 bases, with 10 bases remaining between them. In nucleotides, the CDR3 is TGTGCCTGGAGTGTGACTCAGGAAAATTCACCCCTCCACTTT. Amino acid sequence: CAWSVTQENSPLHF.

The chain is built from TRBV30 and TRBJ1-1; a weak D match, TRBD1 (6 bases). From germline, CDR1 is GTSNPN and CDR2 SVGIG (reference sequence). CDR3 length: 13 residues. Trimming pared 6 bases from V and 1 base from J, leaving 12 bases between. CDR3 sequence reads: CACRGRENTEAFF. In DNA form, the CDR3 reads TGTGCCTGCAGGGGCAGGGAGAACACTGAAGCTTTCTTT.

This rearrangement joins TRBV5-1 to TRBJ1-2, with D unclear. The CDR3 totals 13 residues. CDR1 and CDR2 from the germline V gene are SGHRS and YFSETQ. V gave up 4 bases and J gave up 4 bases, with 11 bases separating them. The CDR3 region has the DNA TGCGCCAGCAGCCCTATTACAAGCTATGGCTACACCTTC. Protein product: CASSPITSYGYTF.

A word on this clone: A far larger clone lies a single base away; this is likely a read error. This sample includes further DNA sequences coding for the same CDR3. The chain links TRBV20-1 to TRBJ1-5, with D perhaps matching TRBD1 (5 bases). Looked up from germline, CDR1 is DFQATT and CDR2 is SNEGSKA (reference sequence). CDR3 size: 11 residues. V gave up 3 bases and J gave up 8 bases, with 8 bases separating them. CDR3 nucleotide sequence: TGCAGTGCTAGGGTAGGGGAGCCCCAGCATTTT. It codes for CSARVGEPQHF.

The chain uses TRBV5-1 and TRBJ2-7; 7 bases agree with TRBD2. The germline CDR1 and CDR2 sequences are SGHRS and YFSETQ. This CDR3 contains 15 residues. Trimming took 1 base from V and 2 from J; bases not matched to a gene: 6. The CDR3 spells CASSLTGTIAYEQYF. CDR3 sequence (DNA): TGCGCCAGCAGCTTGACCGGGACTATAGCCTACGAGCAGTACTTC.

Concerning this clone: This sample also contains other DNA sequences that code for the same CDR3. V is TRBV5-1 and J is TRBJ1-2; D call uncertain. Trimming removed 2 bases at V and 3 bases at J, with 8 bases between. Per germline, CDR1 SGHRS and CDR2 YFSETQ. The CDR3 sequence is 13 residues long. CDR3: CASSFSGDYGYTF. The CDR3 DNA sequence: TGCGCCAGCAGCTTTTCAGGTGACTATGGCTACACCTTC.

The count of this clone is one. J is TRBJ2-2 and V is TRBV4-1; 10 positions match TRBD1. V lost 4 bases and J lost 5; bases outside the gene matches: 4. This CDR3 contains 15 residues. Germline loops: CDR1 MGHRA, CDR2 YSYEKL. The CDR3: CASSRDRGRTGELFF. CDR3 coding DNA: TGCGCCAGCAGCCGAGACAGGGGGCGGACCGGGGAGCTGTTTTTT.

The chain is built from TRBV7-6 and TRBJ1-4; 9 positions agree with TRBD1. The CDR3 loop spans 16 amino acids. The junction had 6 bases not matched to a gene; V was cut back by 0 bases and J by 7 bases. Germline V gene sequence: CDR1 SGHVS, CDR2 FNYEAQ. The CDR3 coding sequence is TGTGCCAGCAGCTTAGCCCCTGGGACAGGGCGTGAAAAACTGTTTTTT. It codes for CASSLAPGTGREKLFF.